This T cell receptor beta chain was sequenced for a study of a mutant IDH1 vaccine in newly diagnosed glioma. Study summary: Averaging approximately 40 years of age, treated patients were about 62% male and approximately 38% female. V12 came at week 35, V13 at week 47. Patients previously underwent radiotherapy, temozolomide, or both, and most underwent both.

Clones were sequenced by immunoSEQ multiplex PCR, and TCRdb holds only the in-frame ones, with some missing. The table includes 45,000 or so clones, approximately 80% detected once. Time point noted: week 35, safety follow-up. In the vaccine, a single dose held 300 ug of the mutant IDH1 20-mer peptide, along with topical imiquimod. A word on this clone: Antigen unknown.

Findings and caveats of the study: Patients showed vaccine-induced immune responses at a rate of approximately 92%.

The germline gives CDR1 MGHRA, CDR2 YSYEKL. This CDR3 has 13 residues. The germline V and J ends were trimmed by 4 bases and 10 bases, with 14 bases remaining between them. The sequence was collected from a woman between 40 and 50 years old with glioma. Some clones in this sample may be carry-over from other donors' samples. This chain joins TRBV4-1 and TRBJ2-1; tentatively, D is TRBD1 (5 bases). This specimen was PBMCs, taken from a glioma patient whose treatment included an IDH1 peptide vaccine. For the CDR3, the DNA is TGCGCCAGCAGCCGGCAGGGATTGACGGAGCAGTTCTTC. It encodes CASSRQGLTEQFF.